These 20 T cell receptor beta chains came from one sample sequenced in a study of blood T cell repertoires in COVID-19. TCRdb keeps only in-frame clones here, not all; method: immunoSEQ multiplex PCR. This table holds some 120,000 clones, roughly four fifths found once. The specimen was peripheral blood. These receptors all come from a man older than 75 with COVID-19, enrolled during active disease.

Comment on this clone: With a much larger clone just one base away, this may be a read error. The chain employs TRBV12-2 and TRBJ1-2; the table's D call, TRBD1, was not checked against the DNA. TRBV12-2 is a pseudogene. CDR3 length: 12 amino acids. The CDR3, as DNA: TGTGCAAGTCGCTTCGGCAGGGATGGCTACACCTTC. This sequence encodes CASRFGRDGYTF.

The chain couples TRBV28 to TRBJ1-1, with D perhaps matching TRBD1 (5 bases). The CDR3 is made up of 16 amino acids. Trimming removed 6 bases from V and 0 bases from J, with 17 bases in between. Germline-derived CDR1 and CDR2 are MDHEN and SYDVKM. In DNA form, the CDR3 reads TGTGCCAGCAGCCTATCTGGGGGAGGGGTGAACACTGAAGCTTTCTTT. Translated, it gives CASSLSGGGVNTEAFF.

This chain connects TRBV4-2 to TRBJ2-1, with TRBD2 matching 10 bases. Trimming removed 2 bases from V and 9 bases from J; junction bases left unmatched: 7. Germline V gene data show CDR1 as LGHNA and CDR2 as YNFKEQ. The CDR3 extends over 15 amino acids. The CDR3 nucleotides read TGTGCCAGCAGCCAATGGACTAGCGGTTTCGGTGAGCAGTTCTTC. Its protein product is CASSQWTSGFGEQFF.

V usage is TRBV7-2 and J usage is TRBJ2-3; 7 bases match TRBD2. From germline, CDR1 is SGHTA and CDR2 FQGNSA. With 1 base clipped from V and 6 bases from J, the junction kept 16 bases outside the gene matches. CDR3 length: 18 amino acids. This CDR3 reads CASSLESGISPLPDTQYF. CDR3 sequence (DNA): TGTGCCAGCAGCTTAGAAAGCGGGATCTCCCCGCTTCCCGATACGCAGTATTTT.

This sequence joins TRBV5-6 and TRBJ2-7; 9 positions match TRBD1. With V trimmed by 6 bases and J by 0 bases, 7 bases remained unmatched. This CDR3 spans 15 amino acids. The V gene's germline CDR1 is SGHDT and CDR2 YYEEEE. The CDR3 coding sequence is TGTGCCAGCACCAGGGGACAGGGCCGCTCCTACGAGCAGTACTTC. This encodes CASTRGQGRSYEQYF.

The V gene is TRBV6-2 or TRBV6-3, the J gene TRBJ2-7, with TRBD2 identical over 12 bases. Germline V lookup: CDR1 MNHEY, CDR2 SVGEGT. This CDR3 comprises 16 residues. The junction had 5 bases not matched to a gene; V was cut back by 3 bases and J by 2 bases. CDR3 nucleotides: TGTGCCAGCAGTTATGGCGGACTAGCGGGGACCTACGAGCAGTACTTC. Translated: CASSYGGLAGTYEQYF.

This clone came up many times. V and J are TRBV29-1 and TRBJ1-2; 7 bases map to TRBD1. V shed 0 bases and J 6 bases; nucleotides not matched to a gene: 4. The CDR3 sequence is 13 residues long. Germline CDR1 reads SQVTM; CDR2 reads ANQGSEA. The CDR3 loop reads CSVEDRQGDGYTF. The DNA of the CDR3 is TGCAGCGTTGAAGATCGACAGGGAGATGGCTACACCTTC.

Many counts were recorded for this clone. The chain has TRBV28 and TRBJ1-2; 8 bases agree with TRBD1. V dropped 4 bases and J dropped 9; count of bases not matched to a gene: 7. The CDR3 covers 13 residues. Germline CDR1 is MDHEN and CDR2 is SYDVKM. Here the CDR3 DNA reads TGTGCCAGCAGTTATCAGGGGGCGCCTCGCTACACCTTC. This gives the protein CASSYQGAPRYTF.

This chain connects TRBV18 to TRBJ1-5, with 8 nucleotides matching TRBD1. V lost 0 bases and J lost 6; bases outside the gene matches: 4. This CDR3 is built from 15 residues. Germline CDR1 KGHSH, CDR2 LQKENI. DNA of the CDR3: TGTGCCAGCTCACCACCGAACAGGGGGGGTCAGCCCCAGCATTTT. It specifies CASSPPNRGGQPQHF.

This clone was observed a handful of times. The junction differs from germline at one of its ends, possibly a read error. This chain joins TRBV5-8 and TRBJ2-2; D call uncertain. Germline CDR1 and CDR2: SGHTS and YDEGEE. CDR3 size: 13 residues. Here the CDR3 DNA reads TGCTGTCTCGAGGTGGGGAACACCGGGGAGCTGTTTTTT. As protein: CCLEVGNTGELFF.

The chain uses TRBV2 and TRBJ2-7; D may be TRBD2 (5 bases). V lost 5 bases, J lost 2 bases, and 13 bases lay in between. This CDR3 has 14 amino acids. Per the germline V gene, CDR1 is SNHLY and CDR2 is FYNNEI. The CDR3 loop is CASSLRELTYEQYF. The CDR3 bases are TGTGCCAGCAGTCTCCGGGAATTAACCTACGAGCAGTACTTC.

In the case of this clone: Other DNA sequences of this sample code for an identical CDR3. The gene calls are TRBV5-1 and TRBJ2-3; TRBD1 aligns across 8 bases. The CDR3 extends over 14 amino acids. Trimming removed 4 bases from V and 3 bases from J; junction bases left unmatched: 4. CDR1 and CDR2 from the germline V gene are SGHRS and YFSETQ. CDR3 sequence reads: CASSGGQGTDTQYF. CDR3 DNA: TGCGCCAGCAGCGGTGGACAGGGAACAGATACGCAGTATTTT.

The V and J genes are TRBV28 and TRBJ2-3, with 7 bases matching TRBD2. The CDR3 covers 15 residues. Trimming removed 6 bases from V and 3 bases from J; junction bases left unmatched: 9. Germline CDR1 reads MDHEN; CDR2 reads SYDVKM. The chain's CDR3 is CASRLTQGGTDTQYF. In nucleotides, the CDR3 is TGTGCCAGCAGACTAACCCAGGGAGGGACAGATACGCAGTATTTT.

The chain recombines TRBV19 with TRBJ2-5, with D possibly TRBD2 on 6 matching bases. The CDR3 loop spans 15 amino acids. V was clipped by 0 bases and J by 6 bases, with 14 bases between them. CDR1 and CDR2 from the germline V gene are LNHDA and SQIVND (reference sequence). The CDR3 protein is CASSIDRFAGKTQYF. DNA for the CDR3: TGTGCCAGTAGTATAGATCGGTTTGCGGGAAAGACCCAGTACTTC.

The chain is built from TRBV18 and TRBJ2-1; TRBD2 matches at 9 bases. In germline, CDR1 is KGHSH, CDR2 LQKENI. V was clipped by 0 bases and J by 8 bases; unmatched bases: 5. The CDR3 consists of 15 residues. The CDR3 spells CASSPPGLANYEQFF. As DNA, the CDR3 is TGTGCCAGCTCACCACCGGGACTAGCCAATTATGAGCAGTTCTTC.

This rearrangement joins TRBV3-1 (or the pseudogene TRBV3-2) to TRBJ1-2; D may be TRBD1 (6 bases). Germline CDR1 is LGHDT and CDR2 is YNNKEL (reference sequence). This CDR3 has 13 amino acids. V was pared by 4 bases and J by 8 bases, with 14 bases between. CDR3: CASSPTQGSGYTF. CDR3 bases: TGTGCCAGCAGCCCTACTCAGGGGAGCGGCTACACCTTC.

The chain has TRBV7-2 and TRBJ1-2; TRBD1 agrees at 8 bases. V shed 8 bases and J 11 bases; nucleotides not matched to a gene: 10. The CDR3 consists of 12 residues. Germline CDR1 reads SGHTA; CDR2 reads FQGNSA. CDR3 DNA: TGTGCCAGCCGAGGAGACAGGGGTGGTTACACCTTC. This gives the protein CASRGDRGGYTF.

This clone was seen a few times. This chain links TRBV10-3 with TRBJ1-5, with D unclear. Trimming shortened V by 6 bases and J by 1 base, and 4 bases separated the two germline ends. CDR1 and CDR2 from the germline V gene are ENHRY and SYGVKD. This CDR3 has 12 residues. CDR3 sequence reads: CAISQSNQPQHF. In DNA, the CDR3 is TGTGCCATCAGCCAGAGCAATCAGCCCCAGCATTTT.

The gene calls are TRBV28 and TRBJ1-6, with a weak D call TRBD1 (5 bases). Germline V gene lookup returns CDR1 MDHEN and CDR2 SYDVKM. There are 15 residues in the CDR3. With 6 bases removed from V and 10 bases from J, the gap between germline ends came to 19 bases. CDR3 loop: CASRTGGEGRSPLHF. The CDR3 region has the DNA TGTGCCAGCAGGACCGGGGGGGAGGGGCGCTCACCCCTCCACTTT. The whole variable domain, filled in from reference TRBV28 and TRBJ1-6, reads DVKVTQSSRYLVKRTGEKVFLECVQDMDHENMFWYRQDPGLGLRLIYFSYDVKMKEKGDIPEGYSVSREKKERFSLILESASTNQTSMYLCASRTGGEGRSPLHFGNGTRLTVT.

This chain links TRBV6-5 with TRBJ1-1; D gene unclear. There are 13 residues in the CDR3. CDR1 and CDR2 (germline): MNHEY, SVGAGI. Trimming took 8 bases from V and 0 from J, leaving 10 bases between them. CDR3 sequence (DNA): TGTGCCAGCGCCGGTCTCATGAACACTGAAGCTTTCTTT. Amino acids: CASAGLMNTEAFF.